This TCR beta chain derives from a study of regulatory T cells in long-lasting Graves disease. Through Arm-PCR of CDR3 regions and iRepertoire HTBI primers, TCR beta libraries were built. Original methodology: Spanning all samples, the identified segments comprised approximately 57 TRBV and around 15 TRBJ. Using its own MiXCR run on the multiplex PCR reads, TCRdb lists one record per CDR3 protein. The V and J calls were determined by TCRdb, not by the authors. The sample consists of about 530,000 distinct CDR3 sequences, around 16% of them appearing once. The CDR3 spans 15 residues. Germline V CDR1 and CDR2: PRHDT, FYEKMQ (reference sequence). Trimming took 5 bases from V and 8 from J; bases not matched to a gene: 4. Specified time point: newly diagnosed GD, antithyroid drugs for less than 3 months. Making the TCR library involved RNA that had been extracted from PBMCs. It was by American Thyroid Association guidelines that Graves' disease was diagnosed.

Another study also made use of these data, one on T cells in Graves' hyperthyroidism and ophthalmopathy. That report adds: Those with hyperthyroidism were 18 to 65 years old, newly diagnosed, and ill for under 2 months. Criteria for exclusion of patients were uncontrolled infection, other autoimmune disease, pregnancy or lactation.

V and J are TRBV13 and TRBJ1-6; TRBD1 agrees at 12 bases. This specimen consisted of peripheral blood mononuclear cells (PBMCs), obtained at new diagnosis, from a patient treated with antithyroid drugs. The source is a woman aged 35-60 years with Graves disease. CDR3 in amino acids: CASSIGTGGHSPLHF. Here the CDR3 DNA reads TGTGCCAGCAGCATCGGGACAGGGGGCCATTCACCCCTCCACTTT.